Listed below are T cell receptor beta chains from one sample, sequenced in a study of beta chain features in type 1 diabetes. Sequencing used immunoSEQ multiplex PCR; TCRdb keeps in-frame clones, though not all of them. The table has around 330,000 clones, about 11% seen once; the top ten hold approximately 0.016%. Sequences were obtained from naive CD4+ T cells from blood. The origin of the receptors is a young woman in good health. CDR3s include the opening cysteine and the closing phenylalanine or tryptophan. Fields, in order: V gene, J gene, clone size, D gene, CDR3 protein, CDR3 DNA. The D gene is left open where the match is weak. Only part of the rows carry a size: once, few, many, or a class if the clone is expanded.

>TRBV29-1|TRBJ2-3|-|-
CSVTLSLASTADTQYF
TGCAGCGTGACCCTGTCGTTGGCTAGTACGGCAGATACGCAGTATTTT
>TRBV29-1|TRBJ2-7|few|TRBD2
CSVARAGNYEQYF
TGCAGCGTTGCCAGAGCGGGGAACTACGAGCAGTACTTC
>TRBV5-1|TRBJ2-1|few|TRBD2
CASSFTGGAYNEQFF
TGCGCCAGCAGCTTTACGGGAGGGGCCTACAATGAGCAGTTCTTC
>TRBV18|TRBJ2-5|-|-
CASSPQGRPETQYF
TGTGCCAGCTCACCCCAGGGCCGCCCAGAGACCCAGTACTTC
>TRBV19|TRBJ2-5|few|TRBD2
CATGTRGETQYF
TGTGCCACCGGGACTAGGGGAGAGACCCAGTACTTC
>TRBV6-6|TRBJ2-1|-|-
CASRGTTNYNEQFF
TGTGCCAGCAGGGGGACAACAAACTACAATGAGCAGTTCTTC
>TRBV14|TRBJ2-5|few|-
CASSLGPRDSGETQYF
TGTGCCAGCAGCCTAGGGCCCCGGGACAGCGGGGAGACCCAGTACTTC
>TRBV19|TRBJ2-1|-|TRBD2
CASSGLAGLDEQFF
TGTGCCAGTAGTGGGCTAGCGGGATTGGATGAGCAGTTCTTC
>TRBV5-1|TRBJ2-3|-|TRBD2
CASSFLAGGRGTDTQYF
TGCGCCAGCAGCTTCCTAGCGGGAGGGCGGGGCACAGATACGCAGTATTTT
>TRBV28|TRBJ2-7|few|-
CASSSAGSSSYEQYF
TGTGCCAGCAGCTCCGCGGGATCTAGCTCCTACGAGCAGTACTTC
>TRBV19|TRBJ2-5|few|TRBD1
CASRTGTGIGYQETQYF
TGTGCCAGTAGAACCGGGACAGGGATAGGGTACCAAGAGACCCAGTACTTC
>TRBV4-3|TRBJ2-7|few|TRBD1
CASSQERWGQRNYEQYF
TGCGCCAGCAGCCAAGAAAGATGGGGACAGAGGAACTACGAGCAGTACTTC
>TRBV28|TRBJ2-1|-|TRBD2
CASTTGGGEQFF
TGTGCCAGCACCACCGGGGGGGGTGAGCAGTTCTTC
>TRBV5-4|TRBJ2-6|once|TRBD1
CASSAGQGSPGANVLTF
TGTGCCAGCAGCGCGGGACAGGGTTCTCCTGGGGCCAACGTCCTGACTTTC
>TRBV5-4|TRBJ2-2|-|-
CASSTGTGYTGELFF
TGTGCCAGCAGCACCGGGACTGGATACACCGGGGAGCTGTTTTTT
>TRBV7-8|TRBJ2-7|-|TRBD2
CASSAVAGSSGNF
TGTGCCAGCAGCGCGGTAGCGGGATCGTCCGGGAACTTC
>TRBV7-9|TRBJ1-1|-|-
CASSLSRILNTEAFF
TGTGCCAGCAGCTTAAGCAGGATTTTGAACACTGAAGCTTTCTTT
>TRBV2|TRBJ2-5|-|TRBD1
CASRGTVGETQYF
TGTGCCAGCAGGGGGACAGTTGGAGAGACCCAGTACTTC
>TRBV14|TRBJ2-7|few|TRBD1
CASSQDRFHEQYF
TGTGCCAGCAGCCAGGACAGGTTCCACGAGCAGTACTTC
>TRBV7-9|TRBJ2-1|few|-
CASSLLSGTYNEQFF
TGTGCCAGCAGCCTACTCAGCGGAACCTACAATGAGCAGTTCTTC
>TRBV19|TRBJ2-1|once|-
CASSRNQGRIGNEQFF
TGTGCCAGTAGTAGGAACCAGGGGCGAATTGGCAATGAGCAGTTCTTC
>TRBV9|TRBJ2-7|-|TRBD2
CASSVTSGSNEQYF
TGTGCCAGCAGCGTCACTAGCGGGAGCAACGAGCAGTACTTC
>TRBV6-6|TRBJ2-2|few|TRBD1
CASSLQGANTGELFF
TGTGCCAGCAGCCTACAGGGGGCGAACACCGGGGAGCTGTTTTTT
>TRBV2|TRBJ2-2|few|-
CASIVPGNTGELFF
TGTGCCAGCATAGTCCCAGGGAACACCGGGGAGCTGTTTTTT
>TRBV19|TRBJ2-7|-|TRBD2
CASSLTSSYEQYF
TGTGCCAGTAGTTTGACTAGCAGCTACGAGCAGTACTTC
>TRBV5-1|TRBJ2-3|-|TRBD1
CASSLGTLTGGSSRDTQYF
TGCGCCAGCAGCCTGGGAACCCTGACAGGGGGCAGTAGTAGAGATACGCAGTATTTT
>TRBV5-1|TRBJ2-5|-|-
CASGIGRGETQYF
TGCGCCAGCGGAATCGGCAGAGGGGAGACCCAGTACTTC
>TRBV30|TRBJ1-5|few|-
CAWSARGHQPQHF
TGTGCCTGGAGTGCCAGGGGCCATCAGCCCCAGCATTTT
>TRBV9|TRBJ2-3|-|TRBD2
CASSPMGGPSSTDTQYF
TGTGCCAGCAGCCCCATGGGAGGGCCGAGTAGCACAGATACGCAGTATTTT
>TRBV5-1|TRBJ2-1|-|-
CASSLASGQIDEQFF
TGCGCCAGCAGCTTGGCCAGCGGACAGATCGATGAGCAGTTCTTC
>TRBV11-2|TRBJ2-5|-|-
CASRDAGLETQYF
TGTGCCAGCAGGGATGCGGGACTGGAGACCCAGTACTTC
>TRBV29-1|TRBJ1-2|-|-
CSGLLAETNYGYTF
TGCAGCGGCCTACTGGCGGAAACTAACTATGGCTACACCTTC
>TRBV25-1|TRBJ1-2|-|-
CASSLRSGSYGYTF
TGTGCCAGCAGCCTAAGATCAGGGTCGTATGGCTACACCTTC
>TRBV2|TRBJ2-7|-|-
CASSEGVGGGYEQYF
TGTGCCAGCAGTGAAGGCGTGGGAGGCGGCTACGAGCAGTACTTC
>TRBV4-3|TRBJ2-2|-|-
CASSQDLGANTGELFF
TGCGCCAGCAGCCAAGATCTCGGGGCGAACACCGGGGAGCTGTTTTTT
>TRBV7-2|TRBJ2-1|-|-
CASSLGGGAYNEQFF
TGTGCCAGCAGCTTGGGTGGCGGGGCCTACAATGAGCAGTTCTTC
>TRBV23-1|TRBJ2-3|-|-
CASSQSRETPGTDTQYF
TGCGCCAGCAGTCAATCTAGGGAGACACCGGGGACAGATACGCAGTATTTT
>TRBV7-6|TRBJ2-4|-|-
CASSLEAGKNIQYF
TGTGCCAGCAGCTTAGAGGCCGGGAAAAACATTCAGTACTTC
>TRBV12-5|TRBJ2-3|-|TRBD1
CASGLGEQGLVGTQYF
TGTGCTAGTGGTTTGGGGGAACAGGGGCTCGTCGGTACGCAGTATTTT
>TRBV11-2|TRBJ1-1|-|-
CASGKSGTAVSEAFF
TGTGCCAGCGGCAAGAGCGGGACCGCGGTATCTGAAGCTTTCTTT
>TRBV30|TRBJ2-2|few|TRBD1
CAWRPRSYRDRGFGSIGTGELFF
TGTGCCTGGAGGCCTCGATCGTACCGGGACAGGGGTTTTGGATCGATAGGCACCGGGGAGCTGTTTTTT
>TRBV7-3|TRBJ2-4|-|TRBD2
CASSFSGGLAKNIQYF
TGTGCCAGCAGCTTTAGCGGGGGCCTAGCCAAAAACATTCAGTACTTC
>TRBV11-2|TRBJ2-1|-|-
CASSHDPGFNEQFF
TGTGCCAGCAGCCACGACCCCGGGTTCAATGAGCAGTTCTTC
>TRBV5-1|TRBJ2-5|-|TRBD2
CASSLFSGRDETQYF
TGCGCCAGCAGCTTGTTTAGCGGGAGGGATGAGACCCAGTACTTC
>TRBV18|TRBJ2-7|few|TRBD1
CASTMAGTGDEQYF
TGTGCCAGCACGATGGCCGGGACAGGGGACGAGCAGTACTTC
>TRBV28|TRBJ2-7|few|-
CASSLARPDYEQYF
TGTGCCAGCAGTTTGGCTAGACCAGACTACGAGCAGTACTTC
>TRBV7-8|TRBJ2-1|few|TRBD2
CASSSAGRRGREWNEQFF
TGTGCCAGCAGCTCGGCGGGCAGGCGTGGGCGGGAGTGGAATGAGCAGTTCTTC
>TRBV5-1|TRBJ2-1|few|TRBD2
CASSQTSGKYNEQFF
TGCGCCAGCAGTCAGACTAGCGGCAAATACAATGAGCAGTTCTTC
>TRBV19|TRBJ1-5|few|-
CASSTGQGNQPQHF
TGTGCCAGTAGTACGGGTCAAGGAAATCAGCCCCAGCATTTT
>TRBV11-1|TRBJ2-7|-|-
CASSFQAQNSYEQYF
TGTGCCAGCAGCTTCCAGGCACAAAATTCCTACGAGCAGTACTTC
>TRBV7-9|TRBJ2-2|-|TRBD1
CASSPPGQVATGELFF
TGTGCCAGCAGCCCACCTGGACAGGTTGCCACCGGGGAGCTGTTTTTT
>TRBV6-5|TRBJ1-4|-|-
CASSYSIGEKLFF
TGTGCCAGCAGTTACTCGATCGGTGAAAAACTGTTTTTT
>TRBV7-2|TRBJ2-5|-|-
CASSLAGVTETQYF
TGTGCCAGCAGCTTAGCGGGAGTCACAGAGACCCAGTACTTC
>TRBV7-2|TRBJ1-5|-|TRBD1
CASSQGQGGSNQPQHF
TGTGCCAGCAGCCAGGGACAGGGCGGGAGCAATCAGCCCCAGCATTTT
>TRBV4-3|TRBJ2-7|-|-
CASSQVGGPLYEQYF
TGCGCCAGCAGCCAAGTAGGGGGACCCCTCTACGAGCAGTACTTC
>TRBV18|TRBJ1-1|-|-
CASSYQGNTEAFF
TGTGCCAGCTCCTACCAGGGAAACACTGAAGCTTTCTTT
>TRBV18|TRBJ1-1|-|-
CASSPSTVNTEAFF
TGTGCCAGCTCACCCTCAACAGTGAACACTGAAGCTTTCTTT